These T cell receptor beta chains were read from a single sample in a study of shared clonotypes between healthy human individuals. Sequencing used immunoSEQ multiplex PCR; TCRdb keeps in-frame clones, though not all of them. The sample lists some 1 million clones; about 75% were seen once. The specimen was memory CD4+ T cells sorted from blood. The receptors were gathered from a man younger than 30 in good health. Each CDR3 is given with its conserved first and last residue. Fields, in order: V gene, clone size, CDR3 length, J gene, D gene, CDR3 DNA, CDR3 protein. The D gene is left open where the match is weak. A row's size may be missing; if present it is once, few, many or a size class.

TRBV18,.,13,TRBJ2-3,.,TGTGCCAGCTCACCCGCCGGCGCAGATACGCAGTATTTT,CASSPAGADTQYF
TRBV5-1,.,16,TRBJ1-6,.,TGCGCCAGCAGCTTGGAGGGGTACAGGGCAAATTCACCCCTCCACTTT,CASSLEGYRANSPLHF
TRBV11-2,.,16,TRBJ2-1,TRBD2,TGTGCCAGCAGCGCCACTAGCGGGAGGTCCTACAATGAGCAGTTCTTC,CASSATSGRSYNEQFF
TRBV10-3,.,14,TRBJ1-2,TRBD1,TGTGCCATCAGTGAGCCAGACAGGGCCTATGGCTACACCTTC,CAISEPDRAYGYTF
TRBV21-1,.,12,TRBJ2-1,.,TGTGCCAGCAGCACAGGGGACGATGAGCAGTTCTTC,CASSTGDDEQFF
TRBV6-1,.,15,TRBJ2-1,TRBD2,TGTGCCAGCACCTTAGCGGGGGGCCTCTACAATGAGCAGTTCTTC,CASTLAGGLYNEQFF
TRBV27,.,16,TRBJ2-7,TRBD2,TGTGCCAGCAGTCCCGAGATGGTAGCGGGGGGCCACGAGCAGTACTTC,CASSPEMVAGGHEQYF
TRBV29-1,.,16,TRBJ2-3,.,TGCAGCGTTAAAGGATTAGTGCAGGGTGGCACAGATACGCAGTATTTT,CSVKGLVQGGTDTQYF
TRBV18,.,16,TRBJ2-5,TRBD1,TGTGCCAGCTCACTAGCAATAGGACAGGGAGAAGAGACCCAGTACTTC,CASSLAIGQGEETQYF
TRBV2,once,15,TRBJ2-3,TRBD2,TGTGCCAGCGAGGTCGGGGGGGGCCGTGCAGATACGCAGTATTTT,CASEVGGGRADTQYF
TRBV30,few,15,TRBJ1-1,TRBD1,TGTGCCTGGAGTGTACAGGGACAGTCGAACACTGAAGCTTTCTTT,CAWSVQGQSNTEAFF
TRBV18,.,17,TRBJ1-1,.,TGTGCCAGCTCATCGATGACAGGACTTAACGGGAACACTGAAGCTTTCTTT,CASSSMTGLNGNTEAFF
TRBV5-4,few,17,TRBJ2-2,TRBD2,TGTGCCAGCAGCGTTCGGGGGAGGACTAGCGGGCCCGGGGAGCTGTTTTTT,CASSVRGRTSGPGELFF
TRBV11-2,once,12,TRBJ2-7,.,TGTGCCAGCAGCTTAGTAGGGTCATCGCAGTACTTC,CASSLVGSSQYF
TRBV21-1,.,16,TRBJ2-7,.,TGTGCCAGCAGCAAAGAAAACGGCGGAATCCCCTACGAGCAGTACTTC,CASSKENGGIPYEQYF
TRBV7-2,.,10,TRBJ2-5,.,TGTGCCAGCAGCGAGAAGACCCAGTACTTC,CASSEKTQYF
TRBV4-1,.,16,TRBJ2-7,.,TGCGCCAGCAGCCAAGGTATCCAGGGGGGGACCTACGAGCAGTACTTC,CASSQGIQGGTYEQYF
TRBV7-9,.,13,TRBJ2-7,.,TGTGCCAGCACCTTCGGGTCTAGCCGCGAGCAGTACTTC,CASTFGSSREQYF
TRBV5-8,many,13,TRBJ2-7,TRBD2,TGTGCCAGCAGCCCTCTAGCGGGGGTCGAGCAGTACTTC,CASSPLAGVEQYF
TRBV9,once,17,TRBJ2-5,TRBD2,TGTGCCAGCAGCCCAGGGACTAGCGGGGGGATGGGAGAGACCCAGTACTTC,CASSPGTSGGMGETQYF
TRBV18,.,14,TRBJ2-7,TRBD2,TGTGCCAGCTCACCGATAGCGGGATTCCTCGAGCAGTACTTC,CASSPIAGFLEQYF
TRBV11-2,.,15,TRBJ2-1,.,TGTGCCAGCAGCTTAGTCGTCGGGATACACAATGAGCAGTTCTTC,CASSLVVGIHNEQFF
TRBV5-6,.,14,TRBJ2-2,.,TGTGCCAGCAGCTTGGCTTTTAATACCGGGGAGCTGTTTTTT,CASSLAFNTGELFF
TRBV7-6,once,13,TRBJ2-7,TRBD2,TGTGCCAGCAGCTTTTCGGGAGGGGACGAGCAGTACTTC,CASSFSGGDEQYF
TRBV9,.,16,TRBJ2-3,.,TGTGCCAGCAGCAGGTCCGGGCGGCTTGACGCAGATACGCAGTATTTT,CASSRSGRLDADTQYF
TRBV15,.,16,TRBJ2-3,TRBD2,TGTGCCACCAGCAGAGGGACTAGCGGGAGAGGGGATACGCAGTATTTT,CATSRGTSGRGDTQYF
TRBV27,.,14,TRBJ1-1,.,TGTGCCAGCAGTTTATTTGAGGGTAGCACTGAAGCTTTCTTT,CASSLFEGSTEAFF
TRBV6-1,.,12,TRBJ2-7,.,TGTGCCAGCGGGACACCAATCTACGAGCAGTACTTC,CASGTPIYEQYF
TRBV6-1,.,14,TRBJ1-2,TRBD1,TGTGCCAGCAGTCTACGACAGGGGGTAGGAGGCTACACCTTC,CASSLRQGVGGYTF
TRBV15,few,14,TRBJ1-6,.,TGTGCCACCAGCAGACAGGGGTCTAATTCACCCCTCCACTTT,CATSRQGSNSPLHF
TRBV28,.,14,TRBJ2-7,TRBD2,TGTGCCAGCAGTGAAAGCGGGGGGGCCTACGAGCAGTACTTC,CASSESGGAYEQYF
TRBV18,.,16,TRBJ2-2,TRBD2,TGTGCCAGCTCAGGGACTAGCGGGAGAGTCGGCGGGGAGCTGTTTTTT,CASSGTSGRVGGELFF
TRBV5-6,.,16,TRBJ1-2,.,TGTGCCAGCAGCTCTCGGGGGGAAGGGAAGTTATATGGCTACACCTTC,CASSSRGEGKLYGYTF
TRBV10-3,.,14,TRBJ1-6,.,TGTGCCATCAGTGAGGGGCAGCCTAATTCACCCCTCCACTTT,CAISEGQPNSPLHF
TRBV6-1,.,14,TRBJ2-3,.,TGTGCCAGCAGTGAAGCGCTTCGGCAGAATACGCAGTATTTT,CASSEALRQNTQYF
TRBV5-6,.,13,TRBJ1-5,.,TGTGCCAGCAGCTTCGCCTCAGGGCAGCCCCAGCATTTT,CASSFASGQPQHF
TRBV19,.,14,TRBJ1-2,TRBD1,TGTGCCAGTTCGACCGGGACAGGGATTTCTGGCTACACCTTC,CASSTGTGISGYTF
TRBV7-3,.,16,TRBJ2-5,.,TGTGCCAGCAGCCCCCAGGGATGGGGGAAGTCAGAGACCCAGTACTTC,CASSPQGWGKSETQYF
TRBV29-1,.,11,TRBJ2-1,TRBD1,TGCAGCGGCGGGACAGGCAATGAGCAGTTCTTC,CSGGTGNEQFF
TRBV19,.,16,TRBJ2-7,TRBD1,TGTGCCAGTAGTATTAGTACAGGGGGATCCTCCTACGAGCAGTACTTC,CASSISTGGSSYEQYF
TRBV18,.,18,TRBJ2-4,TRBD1,TGTGCCAGCTCACAACAATCTCCTACCGGGACAGCAAAAAACATTCAGTACTTC,CASSQQSPTGTAKNIQYF
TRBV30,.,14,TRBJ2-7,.,TGTGCCTGGCAATCTAGTGATATGGTCTACGAGCAGTACTTC,CAWQSSDMVYEQYF
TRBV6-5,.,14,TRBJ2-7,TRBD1,TGTGCCAGCACTCCGGGACAGGGGTCCTACGAGCAGTACTTC,CASTPGQGSYEQYF